The T cell receptor (beta chain) under discussion was sequenced for a study of response to subunit inactivated influenza vaccine. Overall study results and limits: A suggestion made by the authors is that each seasonal influenza vaccination recruits few new T cells.

This clonotype was seen only a few times. Its antigen is unknown. V gave up 5 bases and J gave up 4 bases; unmatched junction bases: 10. This CDR3 is 15 amino acids long. Germline values: CDR1 SGHRS, CDR2 YFSETQ. TCRdb reanalysed the RT-PCR reads using MiXCR and keeps one entry per CDR3 protein. The sample includes about 800,000 distinct CDR3 sequences, 21% of them seen just once. The gene calls are TRBV5-1 and TRBJ1-1; 8 nucleotides line up with TRBD1. The source of this sequence is a man aged 45 to 65 who received an inactivated influenza vaccine. This material consisted of PBMCs from blood, taken more than 4 days after vaccination. In DNA form, the CDR3 reads TGCGCCAGCAGTGAAAAGACAGGGGTCGGCACTGAAGCTTTCTTT. Protein product: CASSEKTGVGTEAFF.